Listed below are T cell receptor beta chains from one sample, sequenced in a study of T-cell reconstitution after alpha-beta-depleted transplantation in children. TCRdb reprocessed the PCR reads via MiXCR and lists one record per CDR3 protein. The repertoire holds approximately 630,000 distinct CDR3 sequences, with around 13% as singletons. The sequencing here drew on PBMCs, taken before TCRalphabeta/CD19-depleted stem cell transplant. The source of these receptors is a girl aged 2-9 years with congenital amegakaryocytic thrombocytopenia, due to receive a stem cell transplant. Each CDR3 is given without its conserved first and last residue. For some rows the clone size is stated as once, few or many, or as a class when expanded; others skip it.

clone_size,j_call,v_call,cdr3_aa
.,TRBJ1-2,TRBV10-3,AISESTVFYGYT
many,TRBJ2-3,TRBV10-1,ASSDQLAGEADTQY
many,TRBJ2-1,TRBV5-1,ASSPDRNEQF
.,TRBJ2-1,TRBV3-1,AICSRRSLAPPRNEQF
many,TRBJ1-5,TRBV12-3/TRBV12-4,ASRKGYNQPQH
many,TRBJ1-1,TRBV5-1,ASNTGTANEAF
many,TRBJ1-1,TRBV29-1,SVEDKTEAF
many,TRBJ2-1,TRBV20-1,SASGPGANEQF
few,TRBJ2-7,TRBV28,ASSPGTTEYEQY
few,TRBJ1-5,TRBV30,AWSLLGFNQPQH
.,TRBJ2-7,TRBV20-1,SARSQNSGQY
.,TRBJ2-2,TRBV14,ASSRPRRDRGTGELF
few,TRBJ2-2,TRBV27,ASSFLSNTGELF
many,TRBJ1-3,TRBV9,ASSVGVHEGNTIY
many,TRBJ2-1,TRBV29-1,SVPGLAGTHNEQF
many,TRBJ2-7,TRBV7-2,ASTISSGPSYEQY
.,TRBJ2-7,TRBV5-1,ASRSGTEAYEQY
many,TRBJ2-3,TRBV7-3,ASSSTSGRAAFDTQY
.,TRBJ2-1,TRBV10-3,AIRKGQGTLSSYNEQF
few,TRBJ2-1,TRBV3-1,ASSPILAGVRF
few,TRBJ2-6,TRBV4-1,ASRRAWSGPLPGANVLT
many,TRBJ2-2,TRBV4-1,ASSQAPSYEELF
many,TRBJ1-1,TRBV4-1,ASSQDWGGRSTEAF
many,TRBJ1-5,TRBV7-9,ASSRGSKPQH
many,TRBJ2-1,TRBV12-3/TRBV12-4,ASSFDRSKQGSYNEQF
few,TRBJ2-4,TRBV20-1,SARGTSSRVNIQY
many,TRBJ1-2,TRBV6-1,ASRLQGAGGYT
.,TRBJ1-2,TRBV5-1,ASSLEDRAGGYT
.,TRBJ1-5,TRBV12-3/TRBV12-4,ASSFGNHQPQH
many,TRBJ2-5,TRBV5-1,ASSLIRRGEETQY
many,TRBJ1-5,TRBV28,ASSPPELRPQH
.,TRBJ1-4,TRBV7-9,ASRQRANEKLF
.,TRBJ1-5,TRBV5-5,ASGLGLTGSAQPQH
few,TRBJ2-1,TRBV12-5,ASGFQSSYNEQF
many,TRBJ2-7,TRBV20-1,SAKGQGTPYEQY
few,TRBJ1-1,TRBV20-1,SAYRGQGIYEAF
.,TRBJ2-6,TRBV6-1,ASSELIWGLYSGANVLT
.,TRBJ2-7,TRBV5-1,ASSYGAGGSYEQY
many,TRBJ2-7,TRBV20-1,SASTGGSYEQY
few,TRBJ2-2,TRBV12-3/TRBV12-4,ASSLKFRGQRTGELF
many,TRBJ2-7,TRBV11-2,ASSLRGSGTKKAYEQY
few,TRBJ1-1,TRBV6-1,ASRGTGIMTEAF
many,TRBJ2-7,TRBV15,ATSRDYGKQY
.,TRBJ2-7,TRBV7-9,ASSLVYTYEQY
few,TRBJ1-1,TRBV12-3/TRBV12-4,ASRDRGRSTEAF
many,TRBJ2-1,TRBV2,ASSDSFPGEQF